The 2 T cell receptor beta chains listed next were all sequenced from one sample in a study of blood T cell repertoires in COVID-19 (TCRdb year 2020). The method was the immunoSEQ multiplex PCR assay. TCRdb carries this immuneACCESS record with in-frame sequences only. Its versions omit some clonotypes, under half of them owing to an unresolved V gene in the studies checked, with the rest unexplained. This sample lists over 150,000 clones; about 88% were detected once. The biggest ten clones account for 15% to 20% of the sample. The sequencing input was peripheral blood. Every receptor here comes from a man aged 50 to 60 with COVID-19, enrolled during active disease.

The CDR3 coding sequence is TGTGCCAGCAGTACTAGTCCCCACGGGGAGCTGTTTTTT. Translating it yields CASSTSPHGELFF. The chain combines TRBV6-4 with TRBJ2-2; possible D gene TRBD2, 5 bases. The ends were cut back, 5 bases at V and 7 bases at J, with 11 bases in the middle. The CDR3 loop spans 13 amino acids. The V gene's germline CDR1 is MRHNA and CDR2 SNTAGT.

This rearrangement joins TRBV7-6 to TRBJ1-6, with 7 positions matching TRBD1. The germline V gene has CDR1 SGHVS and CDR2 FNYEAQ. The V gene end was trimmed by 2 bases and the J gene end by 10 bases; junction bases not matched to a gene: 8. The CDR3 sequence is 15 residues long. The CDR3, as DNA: TGTGCCAGCAGCTTACAATCAGGGGGAGGCTCACCCCTCCACTTT. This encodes CASSLQSGGGSPLHF.